The source of this T cell receptor beta chain is a study of blood T cell repertoires in COVID-19. Study overall: Collection of acute and convalescent COVID-19 samples took place in the United States, Italy and Spain. The cDNA or gDNA used as material had been derived from T cells, B-cell-depleted T cells, or PBMCs.

The CDR3 extends over 16 amino acids. Germline CDR1 reads SGHVS; CDR2 reads FNYEAQ. Unmatched junction bases numbered 14, after V lost 4 bases and J lost 8 bases. In the original workflow: Amplification with reference gene primers provided the estimates of nucleated cell counts. Profiled with immunoSEQ multiplex PCR; TCRdb holds only in-frame clones, not every one. That table gives V, J and clone size, and the DNA gave D and trimming. Among 100,000 to 150,000 clones listed, 65% to 90% were seen once. The sample was peripheral blood. The clonotype comes from a woman aged 80 or older with acute or convalescent COVID-19. The rearrangement uses TRBV7-6 and TRBJ2-1, with TRBD1 matching over 7 bases. The CDR3 region is CASSSLRDSTFDEQFF. The CDR3, as DNA: TGTGCCAGCAGCTCACTCCGGGACAGTACTTTCGATGAGCAGTTCTTC.